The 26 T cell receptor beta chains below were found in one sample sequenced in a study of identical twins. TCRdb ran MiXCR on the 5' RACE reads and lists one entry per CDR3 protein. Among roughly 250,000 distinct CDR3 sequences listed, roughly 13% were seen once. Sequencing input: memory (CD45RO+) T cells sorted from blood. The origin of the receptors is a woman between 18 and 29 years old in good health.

CDR3 loop: CSARDGAREAFF. CDR3 sequence (DNA): TGCAGTGCTAGGGATGGGGCCCGGGAGGCTTTCTTT. The chain combines TRBV20-1 with TRBJ1-1, with a weak D call TRBD1 (5 bases). Germline CDR1 DFQATT, CDR2 SNEGSKA (reference sequence). This CDR3 spans 12 amino acids. Trimming cost V 3 bases and J 11 bases, with 16 bases left between them.

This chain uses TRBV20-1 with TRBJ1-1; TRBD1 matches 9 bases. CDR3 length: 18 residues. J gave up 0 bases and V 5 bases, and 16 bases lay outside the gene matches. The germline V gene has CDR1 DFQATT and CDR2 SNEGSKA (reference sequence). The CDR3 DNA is TGCAGTGCTCCTAATCTTCGACAGGGGGGACTTTTGAACACTGAAGCTTTCTTT. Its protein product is CSAPNLRQGGLLNTEAFF.

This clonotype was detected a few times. The DNA of the CDR3 is TGTGCCAGCAGCCCCAAGCGGGTACCCACAGATACGCAGTATTTT. Protein product: CASSPKRVPTDTQYF. This rearrangement joins TRBV7-9 to TRBJ2-3; possible D gene TRBD2, 6 bases. The CDR3 contains 15 residues. The ends were cut back, 5 bases at V and 2 bases at J, with 14 bases in the middle. The germline V gene has CDR1 SEHNR and CDR2 FQNEAQ (reference sequence).

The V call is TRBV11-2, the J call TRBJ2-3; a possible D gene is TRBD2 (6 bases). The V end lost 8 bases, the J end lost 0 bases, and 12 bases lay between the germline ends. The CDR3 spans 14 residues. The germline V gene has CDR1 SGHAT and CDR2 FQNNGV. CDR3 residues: CASRRGTSTDTQYF. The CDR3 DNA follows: TGTGCCAGCCGGCGCGGGACTAGCACAGATACGCAGTATTTT.

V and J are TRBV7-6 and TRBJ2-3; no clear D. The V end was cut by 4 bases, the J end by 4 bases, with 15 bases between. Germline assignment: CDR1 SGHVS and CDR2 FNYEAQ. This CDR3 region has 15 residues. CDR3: CASSYTPTSPDTQYF. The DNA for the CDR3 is TGTGCCAGCAGCTATACACCTACAAGCCCAGATACGCAGTATTTT.

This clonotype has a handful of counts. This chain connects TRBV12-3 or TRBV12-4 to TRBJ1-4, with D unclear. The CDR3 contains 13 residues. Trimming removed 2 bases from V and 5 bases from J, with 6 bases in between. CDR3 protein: CASSLQRNEKLFF. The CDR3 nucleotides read TGTGCCAGCAGTTTACAGCGGAATGAAAAACTGTTTTTT.

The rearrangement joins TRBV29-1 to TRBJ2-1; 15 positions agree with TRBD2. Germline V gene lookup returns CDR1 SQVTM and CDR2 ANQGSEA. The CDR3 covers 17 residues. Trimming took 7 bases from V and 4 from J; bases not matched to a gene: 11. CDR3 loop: CSATGTSGGKTYNEQFF. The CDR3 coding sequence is TGCAGCGCCACGGGGACTAGCGGGGGGAAAACTTACAATGAGCAGTTCTTC.

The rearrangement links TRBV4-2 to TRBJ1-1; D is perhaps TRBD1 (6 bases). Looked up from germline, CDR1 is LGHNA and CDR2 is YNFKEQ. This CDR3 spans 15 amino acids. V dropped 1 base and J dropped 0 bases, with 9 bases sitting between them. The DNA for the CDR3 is TGTGCCAGCAGCCAAGTTGGGACAATGAACACTGAAGCTTTCTTT. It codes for CASSQVGTMNTEAFF.

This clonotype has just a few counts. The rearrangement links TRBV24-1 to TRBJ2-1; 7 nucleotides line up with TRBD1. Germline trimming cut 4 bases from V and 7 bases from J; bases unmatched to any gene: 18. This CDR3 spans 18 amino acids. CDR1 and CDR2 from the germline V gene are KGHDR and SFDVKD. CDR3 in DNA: TGTGCCACCAGTGACCTCCTCGGTGTAGGGGGCGTTTCGAATGAGCAGTTCTTC. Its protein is CATSDLLGVGGVSNEQFF.

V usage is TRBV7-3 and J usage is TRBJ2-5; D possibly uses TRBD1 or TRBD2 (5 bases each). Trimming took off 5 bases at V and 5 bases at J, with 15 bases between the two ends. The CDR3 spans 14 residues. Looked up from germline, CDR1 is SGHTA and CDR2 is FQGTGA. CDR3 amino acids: CASSPSRDGETQYF. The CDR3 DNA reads TGTGCCAGCAGCCCTAGTAGGGACGGGGAGACCCAGTACTTC. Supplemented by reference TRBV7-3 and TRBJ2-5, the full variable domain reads GAGVSQTPSNKVTEKGKYVELRCDPISGHTALYWYRQSLGQGPEFLIYFQGTGAADDSGLPNDRFFAVRPEGSVSTLKIQRTERGDSAVYLCASSPSRDGETQYFGPGTRLLVL.

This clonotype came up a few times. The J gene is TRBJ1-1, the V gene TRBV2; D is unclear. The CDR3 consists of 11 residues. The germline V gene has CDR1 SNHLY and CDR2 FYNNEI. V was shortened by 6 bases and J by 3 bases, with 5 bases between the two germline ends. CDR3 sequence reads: CASRRDTEAFF. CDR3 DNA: TGTGCCAGCAGGCGGGACACTGAAGCTTTCTTT.

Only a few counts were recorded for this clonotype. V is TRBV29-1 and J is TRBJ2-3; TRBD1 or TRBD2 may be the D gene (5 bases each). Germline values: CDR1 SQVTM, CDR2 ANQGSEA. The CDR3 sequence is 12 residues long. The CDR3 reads CSAGTPTRTQYF. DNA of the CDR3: TGCAGTGCAGGGACCCCCACACGGACGCAGTATTTT.

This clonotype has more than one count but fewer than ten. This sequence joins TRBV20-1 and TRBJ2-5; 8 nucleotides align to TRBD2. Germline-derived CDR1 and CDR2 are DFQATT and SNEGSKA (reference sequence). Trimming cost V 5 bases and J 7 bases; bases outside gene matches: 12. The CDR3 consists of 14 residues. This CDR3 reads CSAHKLRGAGTQYF. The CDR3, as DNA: TGCAGTGCTCATAAGTTGCGGGGGGCTGGGACCCAGTACTTC.

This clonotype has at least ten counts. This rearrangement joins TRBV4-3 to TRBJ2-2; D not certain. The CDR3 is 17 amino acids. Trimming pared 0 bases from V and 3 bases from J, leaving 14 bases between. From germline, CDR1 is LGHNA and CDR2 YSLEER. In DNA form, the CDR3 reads TGCGCCAGCAGCCAAGAAATCGCACAGACCTACACCGGGGAGCTGTTTTTT. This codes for CASSQEIAQTYTGELFF.

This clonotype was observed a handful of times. Written as DNA, the CDR3 is TGCAGTGCCCGCCGGACAAACAATGAGCAGTTCTTC. Translated: CSARRTNNEQFF. The V gene is TRBV20-1, the J gene TRBJ2-1; D might be TRBD1 (5 bases). In germline, CDR1 is DFQATT, CDR2 SNEGSKA (reference sequence). V lost 6 bases and J 5 bases, leaving 11 bases between the germline ends. This CDR3 contains 12 residues.

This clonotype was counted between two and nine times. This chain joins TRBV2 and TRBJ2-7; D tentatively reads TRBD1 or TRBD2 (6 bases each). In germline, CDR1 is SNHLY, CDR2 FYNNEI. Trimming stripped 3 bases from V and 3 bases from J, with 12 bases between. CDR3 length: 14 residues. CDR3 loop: CASSDRGGSYEQYF. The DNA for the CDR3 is TGTGCCAGCAGTGATAGAGGGGGGAGCTACGAGCAGTACTTC.

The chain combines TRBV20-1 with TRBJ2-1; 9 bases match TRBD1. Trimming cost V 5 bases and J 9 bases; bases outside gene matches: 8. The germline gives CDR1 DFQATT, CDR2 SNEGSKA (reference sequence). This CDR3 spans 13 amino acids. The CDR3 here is CSASRTGVGEQFF. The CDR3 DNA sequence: TGCAGTGCTTCTAGGACAGGGGTAGGTGAGCAGTTCTTC.

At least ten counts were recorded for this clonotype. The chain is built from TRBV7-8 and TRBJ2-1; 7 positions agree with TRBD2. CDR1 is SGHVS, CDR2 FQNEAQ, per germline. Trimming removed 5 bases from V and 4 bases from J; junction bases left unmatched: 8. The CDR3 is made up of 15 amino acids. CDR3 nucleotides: TGTGCCAGCAGCCCAACAGCGGGATATTACAATGAGCAGTTCTTC. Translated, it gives CASSPTAGYYNEQFF.

Written as DNA, the CDR3 is TGCAGTGCTGCTATGGACAGGGGGCGGGAGCAGTACTTC. Its protein product is CSAAMDRGREQYF. The V and J genes are TRBV20-1 and TRBJ2-7, with 11 bases lining up with TRBD1. The CDR3 extends over 13 amino acids. Germline V lookup: CDR1 DFQATT, CDR2 SNEGSKA (reference sequence). V gave up 5 bases and J gave up 7 bases; unmatched junction bases: 7.

This chain's CDR3 is CASSFQRETQYF. The CDR3 DNA is TGTGCCAGCAGTTTCCAGAGAGAGACCCAGTACTTC. The V call is TRBV12-3 or TRBV12-4, the J call TRBJ2-5; D gene ambiguous. This CDR3 region has 12 residues. The V gene lost 3 bases and the J gene lost 4 bases, with 6 bases spanning the gap.

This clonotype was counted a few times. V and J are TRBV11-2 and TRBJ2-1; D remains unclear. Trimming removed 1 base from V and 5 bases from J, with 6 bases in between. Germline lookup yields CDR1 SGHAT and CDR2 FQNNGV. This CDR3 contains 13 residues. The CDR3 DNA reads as TGTGCCAGCAGCTTAGCGACTCACAATGAGCAGTTCTTC. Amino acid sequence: CASSLATHNEQFF.

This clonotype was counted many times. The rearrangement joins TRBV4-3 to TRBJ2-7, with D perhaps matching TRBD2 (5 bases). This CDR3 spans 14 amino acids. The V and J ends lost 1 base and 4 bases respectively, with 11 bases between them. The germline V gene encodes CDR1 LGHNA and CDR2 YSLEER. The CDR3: CASSQVLASYEQYF. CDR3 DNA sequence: TGCGCCAGCAGCCAAGTTCTAGCATCTTACGAGCAGTACTTC.

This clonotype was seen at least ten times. The CDR3 loop reads CASRVLKGSVDTQYF. The CDR3 DNA follows: TGTGCCAGCAGGGTCCTGAAGGGCTCGGTAGATACGCAGTATTTT. The chain links TRBV12-3 or TRBV12-4 to TRBJ2-3; D is ambiguous. V was pared by 6 bases and J by 5 bases, with 18 bases between. This CDR3 region has 15 residues.

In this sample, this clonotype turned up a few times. The CDR3 coding sequence is TGCGCCAGCAGCAAAAACCTCGGGACAGGGGGCTTGTACATTCAGTACTTC. The encoded protein is CASSKNLGTGGLYIQYF. This chain joins TRBV4-3 and TRBJ2-4, with 12 positions matching TRBD1. The CDR3 extends over 17 amino acids. J was trimmed by 8 bases and V by 5 bases; bases with no gene match: 13. CDR1 is LGHNA, CDR2 YSLEER, per germline.

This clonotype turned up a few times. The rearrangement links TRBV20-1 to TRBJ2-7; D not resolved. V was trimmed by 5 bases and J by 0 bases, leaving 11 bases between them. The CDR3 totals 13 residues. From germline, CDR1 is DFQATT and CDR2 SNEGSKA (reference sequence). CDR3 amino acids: CSAPRLGSYEQYF. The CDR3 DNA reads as TGCAGTGCTCCACGACTGGGCTCCTACGAGCAGTACTTC.

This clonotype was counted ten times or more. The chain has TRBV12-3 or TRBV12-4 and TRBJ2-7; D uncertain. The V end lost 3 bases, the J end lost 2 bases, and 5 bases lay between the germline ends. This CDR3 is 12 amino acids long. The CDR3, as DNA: TGTGCCAGCAGTTTCCGGACCTACGAGCAGTACTTC. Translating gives CASSFRTYEQYF.